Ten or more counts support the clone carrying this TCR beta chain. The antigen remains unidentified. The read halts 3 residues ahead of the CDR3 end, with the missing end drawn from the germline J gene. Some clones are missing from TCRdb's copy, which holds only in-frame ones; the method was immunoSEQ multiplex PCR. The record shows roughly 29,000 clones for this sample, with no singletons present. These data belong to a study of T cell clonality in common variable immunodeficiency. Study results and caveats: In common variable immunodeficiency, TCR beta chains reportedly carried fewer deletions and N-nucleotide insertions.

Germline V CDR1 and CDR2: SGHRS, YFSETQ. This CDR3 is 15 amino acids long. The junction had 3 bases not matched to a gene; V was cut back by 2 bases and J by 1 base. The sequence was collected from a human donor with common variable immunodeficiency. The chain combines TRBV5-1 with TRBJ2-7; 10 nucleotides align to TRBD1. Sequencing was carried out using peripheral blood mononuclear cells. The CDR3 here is CASSFGGQGSYEQYF. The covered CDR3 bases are TGCGCCAGCAGCTTCGGGGGACAGGGGTCCTACGAG.